Listed below are T cell receptor beta chains from one sample, sequenced in a study of cytomegalovirus exposure and HLA in healthy donors. Assay used: immunoSEQ multiplex PCR; TCRdb lists only in-frame clones, some missing. The data contain about 190,000 clones, 80% to 90% of them seen just once; the ten biggest clones take up about 1.2%. Sequenced input: PBMCs. The origin of the receptors is a man aged 30-40 years in good health and CMV-seronegative. Both conserved end residues are part of each CDR3. D genes are given only for firm matches. A clone size is listed for some rows: how often the clone was seen (once, few, many), or a class if it is expanded.

clone size	V gene	D gene	J gene	CDR3 DNA	CDR3 protein
.	TRBV28	TRBD1	TRBJ1-4	TGTGCCAGCAGCCGGACAGGGGGCTATGGGGATGAAAAACTGTTTTTT	CASSRTGGYGDEKLFF
.	TRBV10-1	.	TRBJ2-6	TGCGCCAGCAGTGAAGGCGAGATTGAGGGCTCTGGGGCCAACGTCCTGACTTTC	CASSEGEIEGSGANVLTF
once	TRBV4-2	TRBD2	TRBJ2-4	TGTGCCAGCAGCCAAGAACTAGCGGGGGGGCCGAGAAACATTCAGTACTTC	CASSQELAGGPRNIQYF
.	TRBV6-5	TRBD2	TRBJ2-2	TGTGCCAGCAGTTACTCCAGCGGGGGGGCCCGGGGGGAGCTGTTTTTT	CASSYSSGGARGELFF
once	TRBV19	.	TRBJ1-3	TGTGCCAGTACTAATGGAAACACCATATATTTT	CASTNGNTIYF
.	TRBV9	TRBD1	TRBJ2-7	TGTGCCAGCAGCGTAGGACAGGGCCCCTACGAGCAGTACTTC	CASSVGQGPYEQYF
.	TRBV28	.	TRBJ2-5	TGTGCCAGCGGACAGCAAGAGACCCAGTACTTC	CASGQQETQYF
.	TRBV27	.	TRBJ1-1	TGTGCCAGCAGTTTTAGGGGAGGTGGGAACGAAGCTTTCTTT	CASSFRGGGNEAFF
.	TRBV28	TRBD1	TRBJ1-5	TGTGCCAGCAGTACCCTCAGGGGACAGGGCTTCAATCAGCCCCAGCATTTT	CASSTLRGQGFNQPQHF
.	TRBV29-1	.	TRBJ1-2	TGCAGCGTGGGGGGTCAGGGCGAGAGCTACACCTTC	CSVGGQGESYTF
.	TRBV4-1	TRBD1	TRBJ2-7	TGCGCCAGCAGCCAAGTAGGGACAGGGGACTACGAGCAGTACTTC	CASSQVGTGDYEQYF
.	TRBV6-5	TRBD1	TRBJ1-1	TGTGCCAGCAGCGGACAGGGAATCACTGAAGCTTTCTTT	CASSGQGITEAFF
.	TRBV4-2	TRBD2	TRBJ2-3	TGTGCCAGCAGCCTCCAGCGGGGGGCTAGCACAGATACGCAGTATTTT	CASSLQRGASTDTQYF
.	TRBV6-5	TRBD1	TRBJ1-5	TGTGCCAGCAGTACGGACAGGGGAAGCAATCAGCCCCAGCATTTT	CASSTDRGSNQPQHF
.	TRBV5-6	TRBD2	TRBJ2-1	TGTGCCAGCAGCCGAGCGGGACCATACAATGAGCAGTTCTTC	CASSRAGPYNEQFF
.	TRBV6-4	.	TRBJ2-1	TGTGCCAGCAGTGACTCCTGGAGCTCCTACAATGAGCAGTTCTTC	CASSDSWSSYNEQFF
.	TRBV6-5	TRBD1	TRBJ2-7	TGTGCCAGCAGCCCCCCGGGACAGTACCGATACGAGCAGTACTTC	CASSPPGQYRYEQYF
.	TRBV6-1	TRBD2	TRBJ2-1	TGTGCCAGCACCGGGGGGAACCCCAATGAGCAGTTCTTC	CASTGGNPNEQFF
.	TRBV2	TRBD1	TRBJ2-7	TGTGCCAGCAACGAACAGGGGGGCTCCTACGAGCAGTACTTC	CASNEQGGSYEQYF
.	TRBV6-5	TRBD1	TRBJ1-1	TGTGCCAGCAGTTACTCTACAGGGGCTGCGGCTTTCTTT	CASSYSTGAAAFF
.	TRBV5-6	.	TRBJ1-1	TGTGCCAGCAGCGAGGCCCACGAAGCTTTCTTT	CASSEAHEAFF
.	TRBV7-9	TRBD1	TRBJ2-5	TGTGCCAGCAGCCGGACAGGATTTGGGACCCAGTACTTC	CASSRTGFGTQYF
.	TRBV27	.	TRBJ2-7	TGTGCCAGCAGTCCCGGCAGGGCGCTCTACGAGCAGTACTTC	CASSPGRALYEQYF
few	TRBV4-3	TRBD1	TRBJ1-5	TGCGCCAGCAGCGACGGACAGGGTAATCAGCCCCAGCATTTT	CASSDGQGNQPQHF
few	TRBV2	.	TRBJ1-2	TGTGCCAGCAGTGAATTTGTAGACAGCTATGGCTACACCTTC	CASSEFVDSYGYTF
.	TRBV7-2	TRBD1	TRBJ2-7	TGTGCCAGCAGCACACAGGGGGTCGGGCAGTACTTC	CASSTQGVGQYF
.	TRBV11-2	TRBD2	TRBJ2-5	TGTGCCAGCAGCCCAACCAGCGGGGGGGCCCAAGAGACCCAGTACTTC	CASSPTSGGAQETQYF
.	TRBV2	.	TRBJ1-6	TGTGCCAGCAGTGAGGAGGGGAGCTCCTATAATTCACCCCTCCACTTT	CASSEEGSSYNSPLHF
few	TRBV6-5	.	TRBJ2-1	TGTGCCAGCAGTTACTCGACAGATTACAATGAGCAGTTCTTC	CASSYSTDYNEQFF
.	TRBV5-1	TRBD1	TRBJ1-1	TGCGCCAGCAGCGTGACAGGGATGGAAGCTTTCTTT	CASSVTGMEAFF
.	TRBV27	.	TRBJ2-7	TGTGCCAGCAGGGTAGCGGCCAACTCCTACGAGCAGTACTTC	CASRVAANSYEQYF
.	TRBV5-5	.	TRBJ2-2	TGTGCCAGCAGCGCGGGACAGATAAACACCGGGGAGCTGTTTTTT	CASSAGQINTGELFF
.	TRBV6-4	.	TRBJ2-1	TGTGCCAGCAGTTGGGACAAATACAATGAGCAGTTCTTC	CASSWDKYNEQFF
.	TRBV18	.	TRBJ2-1	TGTGCCAGCTCACCACTTGGGATGTTGGGCTTTAAAGGAGGAGACAATGAGCAGTTCTTC	CASSPLGMLGFKGGDNEQFF
.	TRBV11-2	.	TRBJ1-3	TGTGCCAGCAGCCCCACAGGGTCTCCTGGAAACACCATATATTTT	CASSPTGSPGNTIYF
.	TRBV18	.	TRBJ2-1	TGTGCCAGCTCACCGTTAAGGAGCTCCTACAATGAGCAGTTCTTC	CASSPLRSSYNEQFF
.	TRBV27	.	TRBJ2-7	TGTGCCAGCAGTCGGGGGGCGCTAGGGGGGAGGGAGCAGTACTTC	CASSRGALGGREQYF
.	TRBV7-6	TRBD1	TRBJ2-3	TGTGCCAGCAGTACAAAGGGGGCGTCCACAGATACGCAGTATTTT	CASSTKGASTDTQYF
.	TRBV6-6	TRBD2	TRBJ2-7	TGTGCCATCGGGAGGAGGGACGAGCAGTACTTC	CAIGRRDEQYF
.	TRBV2	TRBD1	TRBJ2-1	TGTGCCAGCAGCGCACAGGGGGGCCTATACAATGAGCAGTTCTTC	CASSAQGGLYNEQFF
.	TRBV7-9	TRBD1	TRBJ1-2	TGTGCCAGCAGCTCCTCGGACAGGGAAGGTGGCTACACCTTC	CASSSSDREGGYTF
.	TRBV5-1	TRBD1	TRBJ1-6	TGCGCCAGCAGCACGGAGGGACAGAATTCACCCCTCCACTTT	CASSTEGQNSPLHF
.	TRBV19	.	TRBJ1-4	TGTGCCAGTAGCCCCGGACAGTATAATGAAAAACTGTTTTTT	CASSPGQYNEKLFF
few	TRBV6-5	.	TRBJ2-3	TGTGCCAGCACCCGGGGAGACACAGATACGCAGTATTTT	CASTRGDTDTQYF
.	TRBV4-2	.	TRBJ1-2	TGTGCCAGCAGCCAAGTTTTGGACGGTCCGGGAGGCTACACCTTC	CASSQVLDGPGGYTF
.	TRBV19	.	TRBJ1-5	TGTGCCAGTAGTTTCCAGCAGGGCAATCAGCCCCAGCATTTT	CASSFQQGNQPQHF
few	TRBV7-2	.	TRBJ2-5	TGTGCCAGCAGCTTTACAGGGAAAGAGACCCAGTACTTC	CASSFTGKETQYF
.	TRBV11-2	TRBD2	TRBJ2-5	TGTGCCAGCAGCTTATTTAGCGGGAGGGCAGAGACCCAGTACTTC	CASSLFSGRAETQYF
.	TRBV7-2	.	TRBJ2-5	TGTGCCAGCAGCCCCTCGAGCGGTCAAGAGACCCAGTACTTC	CASSPSSGQETQYF
.	TRBV6-1	TRBD2	TRBJ2-1	TGTGCCAGCAGGCTGACTAGCGGCAATGAGCAGTTCTTC	CASRLTSGNEQFF
few	TRBV5-6	TRBD1	TRBJ2-5	TGTGCCAGCACCTCCGGGACAGGGTATCAAGAGACCCAGTACTTC	CASTSGTGYQETQYF
few	TRBV4-1	.	TRBJ2-5	TGCGCCAGCAGCCAAGTGGGACAACGCCAAGAGACCCAGTACTTC	CASSQVGQRQETQYF
.	TRBV6-5	.	TRBJ2-3	TGTGCCAGCAGTTACGGCCGGGGGAACACAGATACGCAGTATTTT	CASSYGRGNTDTQYF
few	TRBV5-1	TRBD1	TRBJ2-3	TGCGCCAGCAGCCACGCGCAGTCAGGGGGCGCGGGGGATACGCAGTATTTT	CASSHAQSGGAGDTQYF
.	TRBV29-1	TRBD1	TRBJ1-1	TGCAGCGCCTACGGACAGGGAGGAACTGAAGCTTTCTTT	CSAYGQGGTEAFF